This passage covers 10 T cell receptor beta chains from one sample sequenced in a study of CD8+CD57+ T cells in acquired aplastic anemia. The use of genomic DNA as template underpinned the TCR beta VDJ and CDR3 profiling. TCRdb independently ran MiXCR on the reads; one entry per CDR3 protein. The sample lists about 200,000 distinct CDR3 sequences; approximately 51% were seen once. All sequencing subjects had displayed CD8+CD57+ cell expansion on flow cytometry. The sample consisted of sorted CD4+, CD8+, or CD8+CD57+ T cells (not recorded which) from PBMCs. The receptors here all came from a human donor with aplastic anemia.

The rearrangement links TRBV24-1 to TRBJ2-3, with 8 nucleotides matching TRBD1. CDR1 KGHDR and CDR2 SFDVKD come from the germline V gene. The CDR3 runs to 14 residues. The V and J ends lost 10 bases and 6 bases, in that order; junction bases with no gene match: 11. The DNA for the CDR3 is TGTGCCACAGCGGACAGGGCGGATGTGGATACGCAGTATTTT. As protein: CATADRADVDTQYF.

The gene calls are TRBV7-3 and TRBJ2-5; TRBD1 matches at 9 bases. V lost 1 base, J lost 4 bases, and 10 bases stayed unmatched. From germline, CDR1 is SGHTA and CDR2 FQGTGA. The CDR3 is made up of 17 amino acids. The CDR3 DNA reads TGTGCCAGCAGCTTAAACGGACAGGGGAGGTTGGGAGAGACCCAGTACTTC. This codes for CASSLNGQGRLGETQYF. Complete variable domain (other parts from reference TRBV7-3 and TRBJ2-5): GAGVSQTPSNKVTEKGKYVELRCDPISGHTALYWYRQSLGQGPEFLIYFQGTGAADDSGLPNDRFFAVRPEGSVSTLKIQRTERGDSAVYLCASSLNGQGRLGETQYFGPGTRLLVL.

This clonotype was seen only once. V is TRBV7-9 and J is TRBJ2-7; a weak D match, TRBD2 (5 bases). Germline-derived CDR1 and CDR2 are SEHNR and FQNEAQ (reference sequence). The CDR3 contains 12 residues. Trimming pared 5 bases from V and 4 bases from J, leaving 9 bases between. CDR3 DNA sequence: TGTGCCAGCAGCCCTTCGGGATACGAGCAGTACTTC. As protein: CASSPSGYEQYF.

The gene calls are TRBV7-9 and TRBJ1-1; perhaps TRBD1 as D (6 bases). There are 15 residues in the CDR3. V lost 0 bases, J lost 10 bases, and 18 bases lay in between. Per germline, CDR1 SEHNR and CDR2 FQNEAQ (reference sequence). CDR3 protein: CASSLAGQTAIGAFF. The CDR3 region has the DNA TGTGCCAGCAGCTTAGCCGGACAGACAGCTATCGGAGCTTTCTTT.

This chain joins TRBV5-1 and TRBJ2-3, with 10 bases lining up with TRBD1. CDR3 size: 14 residues. Per germline, CDR1 SGHRS and CDR2 YFSETQ. J lost 2 bases, V lost 7 bases, and 4 bases had no gene match. The CDR3 reads CASGGTGDTDTQYF. The CDR3 region has the DNA TGCGCCAGCGGCGGGACAGGGGACACAGATACGCAGTATTTT.

The CDR3 is CAITKTSGGHEQYF. The CDR3 nucleotides read TGTGCCATCACCAAAACTAGCGGGGGACACGAGCAGTACTTC. V and J are TRBV10-3 and TRBJ2-7; TRBD2 aligns across 11 bases. There are 14 residues in the CDR3. Germline CDR1 is ENHRY and CDR2 is SYGVKD. Germline trimming cut 7 bases from V and 5 bases from J; bases unmatched to any gene: 7.

This clonotype was found many times. V is TRBV7-9 and J is TRBJ1-2; no reliable D call. Germline CDR1 reads SEHNR; CDR2 reads FQNEAQ (reference sequence). The CDR3 runs 16 residues. Trimming left V 1 base short and J 3 bases short, with 15 bases between. In DNA form, the CDR3 reads TGTGCCAGCAGCTTAGAATTTGCCAGGCGAGACTATGGCTACACCTTC. Translated, it gives CASSLEFARRDYGYTF.

The rearrangement uses TRBV20-1 and TRBJ1-2; possible D gene TRBD1, 5 bases. Germline values: CDR1 DFQATT, CDR2 SNEGSKA (reference sequence). The V end was cut by 5 bases, the J end by 5 bases, with 15 bases between. CDR3 length: 13 residues. The chain's CDR3 is CSAPGNFGYGYTF. In DNA, the CDR3 is TGCAGTGCTCCAGGGAATTTTGGGTATGGCTACACCTTC.

This chain connects TRBV15 to TRBJ2-7; 8 bases fit TRBD2. This CDR3 region has 15 residues. The V and J ends lost 1 base and 1 base, in that order; junction bases with no gene match: 3. In germline, CDR1 is LNHNV, CDR2 YYDKDF (reference sequence). The CDR3 sequence: CATSRVGGASYEQYF. CDR3 bases: TGTGCCACCAGCAGAGTCGGGGGGGCTTCCTACGAGCAGTACTTC. The full variable domain, completed using reference TRBV15 and TRBJ2-7, is DAMVIQNPRYQVTQFGKPVTLSCSQTLNHNVMYWYQQKSSQAPKLLFHYYDKDFNNEADTPDNFQSRRPNTSFCFLDIRSPGLGDTAMYLCATSRVGGASYEQYFGPGTRLTVT.

This clonotype has ten or more counts. The chain carries TRBV20-1 and TRBJ2-1; 9 bases match TRBD2. The V segment lost 2 bases and the J segment 4 bases; nucleotides outside the gene matches: 9. The V gene's germline CDR1 is DFQATT and CDR2 SNEGSKA (reference sequence). This CDR3 is built from 16 residues. CDR3 sequence reads: CSARFGKAGGYNEQFF. The CDR3 DNA reads TGCAGTGCTAGATTTGGGAAAGCGGGGGGTTACAATGAGCAGTTCTTC.